This TCR beta chain emerged from a study of blood T cell repertoires in COVID-19. In the study overall: COVID-19 samples from acute and convalescent phases originated in the United States, Italy and Spain. T cells, B-cell-depleted T cells, or PBMCs provided the cDNA or gDNA that served as material.

V lost 4 bases to trimming and J lost 4 bases; unmatched junction nucleotides: 9. Looked up from germline, CDR1 is SGHRS and CDR2 is YFSETQ. The CDR3 is 16 residues long. Original handling: Nucleated cell number was recorded as an estimate derived from reference gene primer amplification. The repertoire was sequenced with immunoSEQ multiplex PCR; TCRdb's copy has only in-frame clones and lacks some. The V and J calls and clone size come from that table; D and trimming were worked out from the DNA. The sample contains fewer than 200,000 clones, approximately 90% of which appear only once. The chain has TRBV5-1 and TRBJ2-3; 10 positions match TRBD2. Sequences were obtained from peripheral blood. This sequence originates from a man aged 55 to 69 with active or convalescent COVID-19. The CDR3, as DNA: TGCGCCAGCAGCCGGGCAGCGGGGGGGCTCCCAGATACGCAGTATTTT. Translating it yields CASSRAAGGLPDTQYF.